The 29 T cell receptor beta chains given below trace back to one sample, sequenced in a study of blood T cell repertoires in COVID-19. Sequencing used immunoSEQ multiplex PCR; TCRdb keeps in-frame clones, though not all of them. Counted here are 350,000 or so clones, roughly 90% occurring once; the ten biggest clones make up approximately 1%. Material: PBMCs or T cells enriched from blood (not recorded which). Receptor source: a woman in her 30s who had been exposed to COVID-19.

J is TRBJ2-5 and V is TRBV28; TRBD2 might be the D (5 bases). The CDR3 has 14 amino acids. In germline, CDR1 is MDHEN, CDR2 SYDVKM. V lost 4 bases and J 1 base, leaving 10 bases between the germline ends. CDR3 loop: CASSSPGSQETQYF. The CDR3 nucleotides read TGTGCCAGCAGTTCTCCGGGATCCCAAGAGACCCAGTACTTC.

The chain combines TRBV6-5 with TRBJ1-5, with D maybe TRBD1 (5 bases). Germline-derived CDR1 and CDR2 are MNHEY and SVGAGI. Trimming removed 4 bases from V and 7 bases from J, with 20 bases in between. There are 16 residues in the CDR3. CDR3 region: CASSSSGTPLRQPQHF. As DNA, the CDR3 is TGTGCCAGCAGTTCAAGCGGGACTCCCCTTAGGCAGCCCCAGCATTTT.

The chain employs TRBV11-3 and TRBJ1-5; TRBD1 aligns across 7 bases. CDR1 and CDR2 from the germline V gene are SGHNT and YENEEA. With 2 bases clipped from V and 9 bases from J, the junction kept 10 bases outside the gene matches. CDR3 length equals 15 residues. CDR3 coding DNA: TGTGCCAGCAGCTTACCCGGGACAGAATCGCCGCCCCAGCATTTT. This translates into CASSLPGTESPPQHF.

The CDR3 spells CASSSGTGGRDIQYF. The CDR3 nucleotides read TGTGCCAGCAGTTCCGGGACAGGGGGCAGGGACATTCAGTACTTC. The chain uses TRBV2 and TRBJ2-4, with TRBD1 matching 12 bases. Germline V lookup: CDR1 SNHLY, CDR2 FYNNEI. The V segment lost 5 bases and the J segment 8 bases; nucleotides outside the gene matches: 7. The CDR3 has 15 residues.

Notes on this clone: A read error may produce the germline difference seen at one junction end. The chain employs TRBV19 and TRBJ2-5; tentatively, D is TRBD2 (6 bases). The CDR3 contains 15 residues. Looked up from germline, CDR1 is LNHDA and CDR2 is SQIVND (reference sequence). In DNA form, the CDR3 reads TGTGCCAGTAGAGCGGGTCTCAGACTCCAAGGGACCCAGTACTTC. It specifies CASRAGLRLQGTQYF.

This CDR3 is CASSGGGYGYTF. In nucleotides, the CDR3 is TGTGCCAGTAGTGGGGGAGGCTATGGCTACACCTTC. The rearrangement links TRBV19 to TRBJ1-2, with D maybe TRBD1 (5 bases). V lost 5 bases to trimming and J lost 4 bases, with 8 bases between them. CDR1 is LNHDA and CDR2 is SQIVND in the germline V gene (reference sequence). The CDR3 spans 12 residues.

The chain recombines TRBV6-2 or TRBV6-3 with TRBJ2-1; 7 bases align to TRBD2. There are 15 residues in the CDR3. CDR1 MNHEY and CDR2 SVGEGT come from the germline V gene. The junction had 8 bases not matched to a gene; V was cut back by 2 bases and J by 7 bases. CDR3 coding DNA: TGTGCCAGCAGTTACGAGGCGGGAGCCAGGAATGAGCAGTTCTTC. This encodes CASSYEAGARNEQFF.

The V call is TRBV10-3, the J call TRBJ2-5, with 7 bases that match TRBD1. The germline gives CDR1 ENHRY, CDR2 SYGVKD. CDR3 length: 14 residues. J lost 5 bases, V lost 6 bases, and 9 bases had no gene match. The DNA of the CDR3 is TGTGCCATCAGGGGGACAGACAACGGGGAGACCCAGTACTTC. It codes for CAIRGTDNGETQYF.

This clone was seen just once. The chain has TRBV27 and TRBJ2-7, with D possibly TRBD2 on 6 matching bases. The germline V and J ends were trimmed by 0 bases and 7 bases, with 16 bases remaining between them. This CDR3 has 15 amino acids. Germline V gives CDR1 MNHEY, CDR2 SMNVEV (reference sequence). The CDR3 sequence is CASSLSAAGAGEQYF. CDR3 in DNA: TGTGCCAGCAGTTTATCGGCAGCGGGCGCCGGAGAGCAGTACTTC.

This clone was observed once. This chain connects TRBV9 to TRBJ2-5, with 7 bases matching TRBD2. Germline trimming cut 3 bases from V and 5 bases from J; bases unmatched to any gene: 10. Germline assignment: CDR1 SGDLS and CDR2 YYNGEE. The CDR3 runs to 15 residues. The CDR3 nucleotides are TGTGCCAGCAGCGGGCTTGGAGTGGGGGGGGAGACCCAGTACTTC. It translates to CASSGLGVGGETQYF.

V gene TRBV5-4 combines with J gene TRBJ2-5; 8 nucleotides line up with TRBD1. The CDR3 sequence is 15 residues long. V gave up 0 bases and J gave up 5 bases; unmatched junction bases: 6. Germline assignment: CDR1 SGHNT and CDR2 YYREEE (reference sequence). The DNA of the CDR3 is TGTGCCAGCAGCTTGGTAACAGGGGGAGGTGAGACCCAGTACTTC. It specifies CASSLVTGGGETQYF.

This rearrangement joins TRBV5-1 to TRBJ2-6; TRBD2 aligns across 7 bases. The CDR3 consists of 17 residues. The germline V gene encodes CDR1 SGHRS and CDR2 YFSETQ. The V gene end was trimmed by 2 bases and the J gene end by 1 base; junction bases not matched to a gene: 6. CDR3 protein: CASSFRGDPSGANVLTF. The DNA of the CDR3 is TGCGCCAGCAGCTTCCGGGGGGACCCATCTGGGGCCAACGTCCTGACTTTC.

This clone was counted a single time. J is TRBJ1-2 and V is TRBV21-1. TRBV21-1 is a listed pseudogene. The CDR3 has 13 amino acids. CDR3 coding DNA: TGTGCCATCCTACCGGGAGCTAACTATGGCTACACCTTC. Residues: CAILPGANYGYTF.

The chain couples TRBV6-4 to TRBJ2-2; tentative D call: TRBD2 (6 bases). Germline V gene lookup returns CDR1 MRHNA and CDR2 SNTAGT. Trimming removed 3 bases from V and 6 bases from J, with 14 bases in between. This CDR3 is built from 15 residues. CDR3 sequence reads: CASSESLGGSGELFF. For the CDR3, the DNA is TGTGCCAGCAGTGAATCCCTAGGAGGGTCCGGGGAGCTGTTTTTT.

The gene calls are TRBV11-2 and TRBJ2-3; D possibly corresponds to TRBD1 (6 bases). Germline V gives CDR1 SGHAT, CDR2 FQNNGV. This CDR3 region has 17 residues. V was clipped by 4 bases and J by 4 bases, with 21 bases between them. The CDR3 protein is CASSSNAMGAIADTQYF. CDR3 coding DNA: TGTGCCAGCAGCTCAAACGCAATGGGGGCGATTGCAGATACGCAGTATTTT.

This rearrangement joins TRBV28 to TRBJ1-2, with TRBD1 matching over 7 bases. CDR3 length equals 13 residues. V trimming: 5 bases; J trimming: 7 bases; junction bases outside the gene matches: 7. Looked up from germline, CDR1 is MDHEN and CDR2 is SYDVKM. CDR3 sequence reads: CASSPGQVIGYTF. The DNA for the CDR3 is TGTGCCAGCAGTCCCGGACAGGTTATTGGCTACACCTTC.

This clone was observed once. The V gene is TRBV11-3, the J gene TRBJ2-3; tentative D call: TRBD2 (7 bases). Looked up from germline, CDR1 is SGHNT and CDR2 is YENEEA. The CDR3 covers 15 residues. Trimming stripped 2 bases from V and 3 bases from J, with 12 bases between. The CDR3 spells CASSLLQGGTDTQYF. As DNA, the CDR3 is TGTGCCAGCAGCTTACTACAGGGAGGGACAGATACGCAGTATTTT.

The chain is built from TRBV11-2 and TRBJ1-4; 8 nucleotides match TRBD1. Germline values: CDR1 SGHAT, CDR2 FQNNGV. The CDR3 sequence is 14 residues long. V shed 5 bases, J shed 8 bases, and the junction held 7 bases outside the gene matches. CDR3 nucleotides: TGTGCCAGCAGCGCTGACAGGGGTCGCGAAAAACTGTTTTTT. Protein product: CASSADRGREKLFF.

This clone has only a few counts. The chain has TRBV3-1 (or the pseudogene TRBV3-2) and TRBJ1-4, with TRBD1 identical over 8 bases. The length of the CDR3 is 15 residues. V dropped 2 bases and J dropped 8; count of bases not matched to a gene: 7. CDR1 is LGHDT and CDR2 is YNNKEL in the germline V gene (reference sequence). CDR3: CASSQPGTGTEKLFF. The DNA of the CDR3 is TGTGCCAGCAGCCAACCCGGGACAGGCACAGAAAAACTGTTTTTT.

This chain joins TRBV28 and TRBJ2-3; the D gene is possibly TRBD2 (5 bases). CDR1 is MDHEN and CDR2 is SYDVKM in the germline V gene. V was trimmed by 5 bases and J by 7 bases, leaving 10 bases between them. The CDR3 spans 12 residues. DNA for the CDR3: TGTGCCAGCAGTATTTACGGGAATACGCAGTATTTT. Amino acid sequence: CASSIYGNTQYF. The variable domain in full, completed from reference TRBV28 and TRBJ2-3, reads DVKVTQSSRYLVKRTGEKVFLECVQDMDHENMFWYRQDPGLGLRLIYFSYDVKMKEKGDIPEGYSVSREKKERFSLILESASTNQTSMYLCASSIYGNTQYFGPGTRLTVL.

This rearrangement joins TRBV28 to TRBJ2-7; 8 bases match TRBD1. Germline V gives CDR1 MDHEN, CDR2 SYDVKM. The ends lost 6 bases at V and 6 bases at J; junction bases unmatched: 7. The CDR3 is 13 amino acids. The CDR3 sequence: CASSHRGTGEQYF. The CDR3 nucleotides read TGTGCCAGCAGCCATCGGGGGACAGGCGAGCAGTACTTC.

The chain carries TRBV5-1 and TRBJ2-2, with D tentatively TRBD2 (6 bases). Germline lookup yields CDR1 SGHRS and CDR2 YFSETQ. V gave up 0 bases and J gave up 6 bases, with 9 bases separating them. This CDR3 is built from 14 residues. This chain's CDR3 is CASSLGTTSGELFF. The CDR3 nucleotides are TGCGCCAGCAGCTTGGGGACTACCTCCGGGGAGCTGTTTTTT.

This clone was recorded once. The chain links TRBV28 to TRBJ2-1; perhaps TRBD1 as D (6 bases). Trimming took 7 bases from V and 2 from J, leaving 9 bases between them. The CDR3 consists of 13 residues. Germline V CDR1 and CDR2: MDHEN, SYDVKM. Written as DNA, the CDR3 is TGTGCCAGCACAAAGGGGGCCTACAATGAGCAGTTCTTC. It encodes CASTKGAYNEQFF.

J is TRBJ1-1 and V is TRBV11-1, with 9 bases aligning to TRBD1. The CDR3 has 16 amino acids. Germline-derived CDR1 and CDR2 are SGHAT and FQDESV (reference sequence). The V gene end was trimmed by 3 bases and the J gene end by 4 bases; junction bases not matched to a gene: 9. CDR3 bases: TGTGCCAGCAGCTTCCGGACAGGGGCGGGGTCCACTGAAGCTTTCTTT. It translates to CASSFRTGAGSTEAFF.

The J gene is TRBJ2-7, the V gene TRBV7-6, with D possibly matching TRBD1 (5 bases). Trimming removed 5 bases from V and 0 bases from J, with 11 bases in between. CDR1 is SGHVS, CDR2 FNYEAQ, per germline. This CDR3 region has 14 residues. CDR3 in amino acids: CASSARQSSYEQYF. CDR3 bases: TGTGCCAGCAGCGCCCGACAGAGCTCCTACGAGCAGTACTTC.

This chain links TRBV18 with TRBJ2-2; tentative D call: TRBD2 (5 bases). Germline-derived CDR1 and CDR2 are KGHSH and LQKENI. V lost 0 bases and J lost 1, with 15 bases in between. The CDR3 is 18 residues long. The CDR3 nucleotides read TGTGCCAGCTCACCACCGTATGCGGGTGGAGGGAACACCGGGGAGCTGTTTTTT. Its protein is CASSPPYAGGGNTGELFF.

This clone was counted a single time. The gene calls are TRBV28 and TRBJ1-2, with TRBD1 matching 9 bases. V was pared by 5 bases and J by 4 bases, with 5 bases of the junction left unmatched. Germline V CDR1 and CDR2: MDHEN, SYDVKM. The CDR3 contains 14 residues. The CDR3 DNA sequence: TGTGCCAGCAGTGGGACAGGGAGCGCCTATGGCTACACCTTC. Amino acid sequence: CASSGTGSAYGYTF.

The chain combines TRBV12-3 or TRBV12-4 with TRBJ2-7; D call uncertain. The CDR3 runs to 12 residues. V lost 1 base to trimming and J lost 6 bases, with 7 bases between them. The CDR3 loop is CASSLVFLEQYF. The CDR3, as DNA: TGTGCCAGCAGTTTAGTTTTCCTCGAGCAGTACTTC.

This chain joins TRBV19 and TRBJ2-1; 9 nucleotides agree with TRBD1. Germline assignment: CDR1 LNHDA and CDR2 SQIVND (reference sequence). CDR3 size: 17 residues. The V and J ends lost 1 base and 4 bases, in that order; junction bases with no gene match: 8. CDR3 bases: TGTGCCAGTAGTATAGTTAAAGGGACAGGGCAATACAATGAGCAGTTCTTC. This gives the protein CASSIVKGTGQYNEQFF.